The 30 T cell receptor beta chains listed next were all sequenced from one sample in a study of T cells in Graves' hyperthyroidism and ophthalmopathy. The source material, RNA transcripts, was used to amplify TCR beta CDR3 regions. First-round RT-PCR targeting the TCR CDR3 was performed with the HTBI primer set. TCRdb reprocessed the multiplex PCR reads with MiXCR, giving one entry per CDR3 protein. The sample yields roughly 700,000 distinct CDR3 sequences, 17% seen once. The material sequenced was blood. Receptors originate from a man in his forties or fifties with Graves' hyperthyroidism.

This clonotype has a handful of counts. The V call is TRBV7-8, the J call TRBJ2-3; 10 positions match TRBD1. Germline loops: CDR1 SGHVS, CDR2 FQNEAQ. The CDR3 runs to 15 residues. With V trimmed by 0 bases and J by 7 bases, 4 bases remained unmatched. The CDR3 DNA reads TGTGCCAGCAGCTTAGCTGGGACAGGGGTGAATACGCAGTATTTT. It translates to CASSLAGTGVNTQYF.

This clonotype was found a few times. The V gene is TRBV6-1, the J gene TRBJ2-3; TRBD2 matches 14 bases. From germline, CDR1 is MNHNS and CDR2 SASEGT. The CDR3 spans 17 residues. V was pared by 5 bases and J by 5 bases, with 9 bases of the junction left unmatched. This chain's CDR3 is CASSTGLAGDPEDTQYF. The CDR3 nucleotides are TGTGCCAGCAGTACGGGACTAGCGGGAGACCCGGAAGATACGCAGTATTTT.

This clonotype has ten or more counts. V and J are TRBV19 and TRBJ1-1; D uncertain. The germline gives CDR1 LNHDA, CDR2 SQIVND (reference sequence). The CDR3 is 12 amino acids. The V end was cut by 6 bases, the J end by 2 bases, with 7 bases between. The CDR3 region is CASRRSNTEAFF. CDR3 sequence (DNA): TGTGCCAGTAGACGGTCCAACACTGAAGCTTTCTTT. Looking up the rest from reference TRBV19 and TRBJ1-1 gives the full variable domain: DGGITQSPKYLFRKEGQNVTLSCEQNLNHDAMYWYRQDPGQGLRLIYYSQIVNDFQKGDIAEGYSVSREKKESFPLTVTSAQKNPTAFYLCASRRSNTEAFFGQGTRLTVV.

The genes are TRBV27 and TRBJ2-7; D is perhaps TRBD2 (5 bases). This CDR3 is 13 amino acids long. The ends were cut back, 4 bases at V and 3 bases at J, with 10 bases in the middle. CDR1 is MNHEY, CDR2 SMNVEV, per germline (reference sequence). CDR3 in DNA: TGTGCCAGCAGTTCATCACGGGGCTACGAGCAGTACTTC. Translating gives CASSSSRGYEQYF.

This clonotype was counted only a few times. The chain employs TRBV9 and TRBJ2-7; 8 bases are a match to TRBD1. CDR1 and CDR2 (germline): SGDLS, YYNGEE. The CDR3 is made up of 16 amino acids. The junction had 12 bases not matched to a gene; V was cut back by 4 bases and J by 3 bases. The CDR3 loop reads CASSISGGGLGYEQYF. CDR3 in DNA: TGTGCCAGCAGCATCTCAGGGGGCGGACTGGGCTACGAGCAGTACTTC.

This clonotype appeared a few times. This chain uses TRBV9 with TRBJ1-2; no reliable D call. Germline V gene lookup returns CDR1 SGDLS and CDR2 YYNGEE. Trimming stripped 3 bases from V and 6 bases from J, with 9 bases between. The CDR3 contains 12 residues. The CDR3 sequence: CASSADVHGYTF. The CDR3, as DNA: TGTGCCAGCAGCGCTGACGTCCATGGCTACACCTTC.

This clonotype has ten or more counts. The chain links TRBV2 to TRBJ1-1, with no clear D. This CDR3 has 15 amino acids. CDR1 is SNHLY, CDR2 FYNNEI, per germline. V was cut by 7 bases and J by 0 bases, with 15 bases left in between. The CDR3 sequence is CASNEWTGLNTEAFF. The CDR3 nucleotides read TGTGCCAGCAACGAATGGACGGGATTGAACACTGAAGCTTTCTTT.

This clonotype was seen more than once but under ten times. The chain carries TRBV19 and TRBJ2-1; the D gene is possibly TRBD2 (5 bases). Trimming cost V 2 bases and J 3 bases, with 11 bases left between them. The CDR3 has 15 residues. Germline V lookup: CDR1 LNHDA, CDR2 SQIVND (reference sequence). The CDR3 spells CASSISGVGYNEQFF. The DNA of the CDR3 is TGTGCCAGTAGTATATCCGGGGTTGGCTACAATGAGCAGTTCTTC.

About this clonotype itself: This could be a read error, since a much larger clone is one nucleotide away. The chain couples TRBV9 to TRBJ2-3, with 7 bases matching TRBD2. The CDR3 consists of 14 residues. J lost 3 bases, V lost 7 bases, and 8 bases had no gene match. CDR1 and CDR2 from the germline V gene are SGDLS and YYNGEE. The CDR3 DNA is TGTGCCAGCTGCGCAAGCGGGGATACAGATACGCAGTATTTT. Translation gives CASCASGDTDTQYF.

This clonotype was counted many times. This chain links TRBV7-6 with TRBJ1-1; possible D gene TRBD1, 5 bases. The V gene's germline CDR1 is SGHVS and CDR2 FNYEAQ. Trimming stripped 5 bases from V and 6 bases from J, with 13 bases between. The CDR3 consists of 13 residues. CDR3 loop: CASSRGRDSEAFF. The CDR3 DNA is TGTGCCAGCAGCCGGGGGAGGGACTCTGAAGCTTTCTTT.

Many counts were recorded for this clonotype. V and J are TRBV12-3 or TRBV12-4 and TRBJ2-1, with D unclear. Trimming left V 8 bases short and J 7 bases short, with 24 bases between. This CDR3 comprises 16 residues. CDR3 nucleotides: TGTGCCAGCCTCGTATCTCGGAAGGTTATAAGAAATGAGCAGTTCTTC. Residues: CASLVSRKVIRNEQFF.

This clonotype occurred a few times. J is TRBJ2-7 and V is TRBV14; no reliable D call. V lost 1 base and J 6 bases, leaving 13 bases between the germline ends. Germline values: CDR1 SGHDN, CDR2 FVKESK. This CDR3 spans 14 amino acids. CDR3: CASSQGRTFGEQYF. The CDR3 bases are TGTGCCAGCAGCCAAGGCAGGACCTTTGGCGAGCAGTACTTC.

In its sample, this clonotype was seen a few times. The chain combines TRBV7-6 with TRBJ2-7, with 10 bases matching TRBD1. V lost 5 bases, J lost 2 bases, and 9 bases stayed unmatched. The germline V gene encodes CDR1 SGHVS and CDR2 FNYEAQ. This CDR3 is built from 16 residues. The CDR3 DNA reads TGTGCCAGCAGCCAACACCCGACAGGGGGCCCCTACGAGCAGTACTTC. As protein: CASSQHPTGGPYEQYF.

This clonotype has at least ten counts. The rearrangement joins TRBV2 to TRBJ1-1; 7 nucleotides line up with TRBD1. The CDR3 sequence is 16 residues long. V shed 2 bases and J 4 bases; nucleotides not matched to a gene: 10. CDR1 is SNHLY and CDR2 is FYNNEI in the germline V gene. CDR3 amino acids: CASSEIDEGAGTEAFF. The DNA for the CDR3 is TGTGCCAGCAGTGAAATTGATGAGGGGGCTGGCACTGAAGCTTTCTTT.

This clonotype turned up a few times. One end of the junction does not line up with germline, which may come from a read error. V and J are TRBV27 and TRBJ1-2; a weak D match, TRBD1 (5 bases). This CDR3 is 15 amino acids long. The germline V gene has CDR1 MNHEY and CDR2 SMNVEV (reference sequence). In nucleotides, the CDR3 is TGTGCCAGCAGACTTGACCGGGACTCTGGCTATGGCTGCACCTTC. Protein sequence: CASRLDRDSGYGCTF.

Turning to this clonotype: Possible read error: a much larger clone is one base away. The V and J genes are TRBV28 and TRBJ1-4; D is unclear. The CDR3 is made up of 11 amino acids. CDR1 is MDHEN and CDR2 is SYDVKM in the germline V gene. CDR3 protein: CVSSNVEKLFF. The CDR3 nucleotides read TGTGTCAGCAGTAACGTGGAAAAACTGTTTTTT.

This clonotype was seen many times. This chain joins TRBV6-1 and TRBJ2-7, with D unclear. Per germline, CDR1 MNHNS and CDR2 SASEGT. V was clipped by 4 bases and J by 3 bases, with 10 bases between them. This CDR3 is 13 amino acids long. CDR3 sequence (DNA): TGTGCCAGCAGTGTAAGGGTAAGCTACGAGCAGTACTTC. Translated: CASSVRVSYEQYF.

This clonotype turned up a few times. The chain is built from TRBV10-3 and TRBJ1-3, with a tentative D call TRBD1 (5 bases). V was pared by 2 bases and J by 0 bases, with 8 bases between. Per the germline V gene, CDR1 is ENHRY and CDR2 is SYGVKD. There are 15 residues in the CDR3. The CDR3 DNA reads as TGTGCCATCAGTGAGGGGGCCTTCTCTGGAAACACCATATATTTT. Protein sequence: CAISEGAFSGNTIYF.

This clonotype was seen many times. The rearrangement uses TRBV4-1 and TRBJ1-1; D call uncertain. This CDR3 has 17 residues. V was pared by 3 bases and J by 2 bases, with 19 bases between. Germline assignment: CDR1 MGHRA and CDR2 YSYEKL. Here the CDR3 DNA reads TGCGCCAGCAGCCACTCCTACAGCGACACGGGCAACACTGAAGCTTTCTTT. It yields the protein CASSHSYSDTGNTEAFF.

This clonotype came up many times. The genes are TRBV12-3 or TRBV12-4 and TRBJ2-2, with D perhaps assigned TRBD1 or TRBD2 (7 bases each). V was trimmed by 5 bases and J by 6 bases, leaving 13 bases between them. The CDR3 contains 14 residues. CDR3 sequence reads: CASSLQGRAGELFF. In DNA form, the CDR3 reads TGTGCCAGCAGTCTACAGGGGAGGGCCGGGGAGCTGTTTTTT.

This clonotype was counted many times. The chain is built from TRBV11-2 and TRBJ1-2; TRBD1 matches 9 bases. The trim removed 1 base at V and 8 bases at J, leaving 8 bases unmatched. Germline assignment: CDR1 SGHAT and CDR2 FQNNGV. The CDR3 covers 15 residues. The CDR3 DNA follows: TGTGCCAGCAGCTTAGTAGCCGGGACAGGGAGCGGCTACACCTTC. As protein: CASSLVAGTGSGYTF.

V and J are TRBV7-9 and TRBJ2-5; the D gene could be TRBD1 or TRBD2 (5 bases each). The CDR3 loop spans 14 amino acids. V dropped 1 base and J dropped 3 bases, with 9 bases sitting between them. Germline V gene lookup returns CDR1 SEHNR and CDR2 FQNEAQ (reference sequence). In DNA form, the CDR3 reads TGTGCCAGCAGCTTAGTAGGGACCAAAGAGACCCAGTACTTC. Its translation is CASSLVGTKETQYF.

This clonotype showed up many times. The J gene is TRBJ2-4, the V gene TRBV19, with TRBD1 matching 9 bases. CDR3 length: 16 amino acids. Germline V gene lookup returns CDR1 LNHDA and CDR2 SQIVND (reference sequence). V lost 7 bases and J lost 8; bases outside the gene matches: 15. CDR3 nucleotide sequence: TGTGCCAGTAACGTTGCGACAGGGGGACCTTATGACATTCAGTACTTC. Protein product: CASNVATGGPYDIQYF.

Comments on this clonotype: Compared with germline, one end of the junction differs, possibly owing to a read error. The chain carries TRBV28 and TRBJ1-1; the D is unclear. Germline V CDR1 and CDR2: MDHEN, SYDVKM. This CDR3 comprises 13 residues. CDR3 loop: CAGSSPQDTEAFF. CDR3 nucleotides: TGTGCCGGCAGTTCACCCCAGGACACTGAAGCTTTCTTT.

This clonotype occurred many times. The V and J genes are TRBV7-9 and TRBJ2-7; D unclear. CDR3 length equals 13 residues. Trimming stripped 1 base from V and 3 bases from J, with 7 bases between. Germline lookup yields CDR1 SEHNR and CDR2 FQNEAQ (reference sequence). CDR3 DNA sequence: TGTGCCAGCAGCTTAGTCTCAAACTACGAGCAGTACTTC. This gives the protein CASSLVSNYEQYF.

The J gene is TRBJ2-1, the V gene TRBV7-9; D unresolved. CDR1 is SEHNR, CDR2 FQNEAQ, per germline (reference sequence). The CDR3 is 15 residues long. Trimming removed 2 bases from V and 7 bases from J, with 15 bases in between. CDR3 coding DNA: TGTGCCAGCAGCTTACCAGGTGGCAGGAGTAATGAGCAGTTCTTC. Protein sequence: CASSLPGGRSNEQFF.

This clonotype is a singleton in its sample. The chain carries TRBV20-1 and TRBJ2-3; D unclear. The germline V gene has CDR1 DFQATT and CDR2 SNEGSKA (reference sequence). CDR3 length: 13 amino acids. V lost 4 bases to trimming and J lost 2 bases, with 10 bases between them. CDR3 amino acids: CSAKGGNTDTQYF. CDR3 coding DNA: TGCAGTGCTAAGGGTGGGAACACAGATACGCAGTATTTT.

As regards this clonotype: A read error may produce the germline difference seen at one junction end. The rearrangement joins TRBV30 to TRBJ1-5, with 10 bases aligning to TRBD1. The CDR3 totals 14 residues. Germline CDR1 reads GTSNPN; CDR2 reads SVGIG (reference sequence). CDR3 loop: CAWGSGQGRQPRHF. The CDR3 DNA follows: TGTGCCTGGGGTTCGGGACAGGGGCGTCAGCCCCGGCATTTT. The full variable domain, rest sourced from reference TRBV30 and TRBJ1-5, is SQTIHQWPATLVQPVGSPLSLECTVEGTSNPNLYWYRQAAGRGLQLLFYSVGIGQISSEVPQNLSASRPQDRQFILSSKKLLLSDSGFYLCAWGSGQGRQPRHFGDGTRLSIL.

This clonotype was counted many times. J is TRBJ2-1 and V is TRBV6-2 or TRBV6-3; D not certain. The germline gives CDR1 MNHEY, CDR2 SVGEGT. Deletions cut 4 bases from V and 8 bases from J, with 9 bases between. The CDR3 spans 12 residues. CDR3 DNA: TGTGCCAGCAGTTCCAGCCTGGATGAGCAGTTCTTC. Protein product: CASSSSLDEQFF.

V usage is TRBV6-1 and J usage is TRBJ2-1; D not certain. From germline, CDR1 is MNHNS and CDR2 SASEGT. The CDR3 extends over 15 amino acids. Trimming removed 4 bases from V and 1 base from J, with 11 bases in between. In nucleotides, the CDR3 is TGTGCCAGCAGTGCAGACTTAGCTTCCTACAATGAGCAGTTCTTC. Translation gives CASSADLASYNEQFF.